The 22 T cell receptor beta chains presented below share a single source sample, sequenced in a study of T cell repertoires in cytomegalovirus infection. These TCRs' antigens remain unknown. TCRdb re-analysed the reads in MiXCR, keeping a single row per CDR3 protein. Of 250,000 to 300,000 distinct CDR3 sequences listed, 22% are singletons. The sample consisted of cultured PBMCs, taken from culture after CMV antigen stimulation. Receptors originate from a human donor in good health (CMV status not recorded). Some clones in this sample may be carry-over from other donors' samples.

This chain links TRBV29-1 with TRBJ2-7; TRBD2 might be the D (6 bases). The V end lost 4 bases, the J end lost 5 bases, and 9 bases lay between the germline ends. Germline CDR1 is SQVTM and CDR2 is ANQGSEA. The length of the CDR3 is 11 residues. The DNA of the CDR3 is TGCAGCGTTGGGGGGGAACACGAGCAGTACTTC. It encodes CSVGGEHEQYF.

V and J are TRBV4-3 and TRBJ1-1; 8 bases match TRBD1. Unmatched junction bases numbered 7, after V lost 0 bases and J lost 4 bases. Looked up from germline, CDR1 is LGHNA and CDR2 is YSLEER. The CDR3 is 16 amino acids. The chain's CDR3 is CASSQDPAGGRTEAFF. CDR3 bases: TGCGCCAGCAGCCAAGATCCGGCAGGGGGCCGCACTGAAGCTTTCTTT.

This clonotype was counted at least ten times. The V gene is TRBV7-2, the J gene TRBJ2-3; D gene uncertain. The V end lost 3 bases, the J end lost 1 base, and 11 bases lay between the germline ends. The CDR3 has 15 residues. Germline V lookup: CDR1 SGHTA, CDR2 FQGNSA. The CDR3 region has the DNA TGTGCCAGCAGCTTCCGTCACAGCGGCACAGATACGCAGTATTTT. Translating it yields CASSFRHSGTDTQYF. Combining the CDR3 with reference TRBV7-2 and TRBJ2-3 gives the whole variable domain GAGVSQSPSNKVTEKGKDVELRCDPISGHTALYWYRQSLGQGLEFLIYFQGNSAPDKSGLPSDRFSAERTGGSVSTLTIQRTQQEDSAVYLCASSFRHSGTDTQYFGPGTRLTVL.

The V gene is TRBV11-2, the J gene TRBJ2-3; D not resolved. The CDR3 extends over 12 amino acids. V lost 5 bases and J lost 7, with 10 bases in between. Germline V gene lookup returns CDR1 SGHAT and CDR2 FQNNGV. The CDR3 protein is CASSPTKNTQYF. CDR3 bases: TGTGCCAGCAGCCCCACCAAAAATACGCAGTATTTT.

The chain combines TRBV6-1 with TRBJ1-6; D remains ambiguous. The length of the CDR3 is 15 residues. The germline V gene encodes CDR1 MNHNS and CDR2 SASEGT. V lost 7 bases to trimming and J lost 10 bases, with 20 bases between them. The CDR3 DNA follows: TGTGCCAGCATTCACGACCTTTGGCGAAGGTCACCCCTCCACTTT. It translates to CASIHDLWRRSPLHF.

This clonotype was recorded a few times. The chain recombines TRBV13 with TRBJ1-3; 7 bases agree with TRBD1. Germline loops: CDR1 PRHDT, CDR2 FYEKMQ (reference sequence). V trimming: 5 bases; J trimming: 4 bases; junction bases outside the gene matches: 5. This CDR3 is built from 14 residues. CDR3 bases: TGTGCCAGCAGCCTACAGGGGCGCGGAAACACCATATATTTT. Its protein product is CASSLQGRGNTIYF.

In its sample, this clonotype was seen a few times. This sequence joins TRBV28 and TRBJ2-4, with D perhaps TRBD1 (6 bases). The CDR3 has 19 residues. Trimming took 6 bases from V and 1 from J, leaving 25 bases between them. The V gene's germline CDR1 is MDHEN and CDR2 SYDVKM. The CDR3 DNA sequence: TGTGCCAGCAGGCCACGACAGGTCCCTACTATCGGGGCCAAAAACATTCAGTACTTC. Protein product: CASRPRQVPTIGAKNIQYF.

This clonotype was observed a single time. The chain links TRBV13 to TRBJ1-2; D is perhaps TRBD1 (5 bases). Trimming took 5 bases from V and 4 from J, leaving 20 bases between them. The CDR3 contains 16 residues. Germline V CDR1 and CDR2: PRHDT, FYEKMQ (reference sequence). CDR3 DNA: TGTGCCAGCAGCCAGGAGCTACAGGACACCGGCTATGGCTACACCTTC. As protein: CASSQELQDTGYGYTF.

In this sample, this clonotype turned up many times. As DNA, the CDR3 is TGTGCCAGCAGCCCCAGCAGGGGAGATACGCAGTATTTT. This encodes CASSPSRGDTQYF. The genes are TRBV6-2 or TRBV6-3 and TRBJ2-3, with D perhaps matching TRBD1 (6 bases). The V gene's germline CDR1 is MNHEY and CDR2 SVGEGT. Trimming removed 6 bases at V and 5 bases at J, with 12 bases between. The CDR3 is 13 amino acids.

The chain has TRBV6-2 or TRBV6-3 and TRBJ2-7; tentative D call: TRBD2 (6 bases). With 2 bases removed from V and 3 bases from J, the gap between germline ends came to 14 bases. CDR3 length: 15 residues. CDR1 is MNHEY and CDR2 is SVGEGT in the germline V gene. The DNA for the CDR3 is TGTGCCAGCAGTTACGGAGGGGCCGGGCACTACGAGCAGTACTTC. Protein sequence: CASSYGGAGHYEQYF.

The V call is TRBV12-3 or TRBV12-4, the J call TRBJ1-1; D ambiguous. The CDR3 has 12 amino acids. Trimming removed 8 bases from V and 5 bases from J, with 12 bases in between. CDR3 residues: CASVLLGTEAFF. Here the CDR3 DNA reads TGTGCCAGCGTACTGTTGGGTACTGAAGCTTTCTTT.

The chain employs TRBV12-3 or TRBV12-4 and TRBJ1-3; the match to TRBD1 covers 7 bases. This CDR3 has 15 residues. V was pared by 5 bases and J by 9 bases, with 13 bases of the junction left unmatched. CDR3 amino acids: CASSRTGDPRTTIYF. CDR3 DNA: TGTGCCAGCAGTAGAACAGGGGACCCGCGGACCACCATATATTTT.

Here the CDR3 DNA reads TGTGCCAGCAGCTTGACAGGGTTTAACGAAAAACTGTTTTTT. Protein product: CASSLTGFNEKLFF. The chain couples TRBV7-6 to TRBJ1-4, with TRBD1 matching over 7 bases. The germline V gene has CDR1 SGHVS and CDR2 FNYEAQ. Trimming cost V 3 bases and J 8 bases; bases outside gene matches: 6. There are 14 residues in the CDR3.

The table lists this clonotype with a few counts. V gene TRBV5-1 combines with J gene TRBJ1-2; 8 bases fit TRBD1. Germline values: CDR1 SGHRS, CDR2 YFSETQ. This CDR3 is 15 amino acids long. Trimming took 4 bases from V and 5 from J; bases not matched to a gene: 10. The CDR3: CASSSQGAVEYGYTF. The CDR3 coding sequence is TGCGCCAGCAGCAGTCAGGGGGCAGTCGAATATGGCTACACCTTC.

This clonotype was found many times. The rearrangement joins TRBV7-2 to TRBJ2-7, with D unclear. The CDR3 loop spans 15 amino acids. Germline assignment: CDR1 SGHTA and CDR2 FQGNSA. Between the trimmed V and J ends, which lost 4 bases and 5 bases, there was a span of 18 bases. The CDR3 spells CASSSNRGGVDEQYF. The CDR3 nucleotides are TGTGCCAGCAGCTCCAACCGCGGCGGAGTAGACGAGCAGTACTTC.

V is TRBV6-2 or TRBV6-3 and J is TRBJ2-7; D ambiguous. Trimming pared 5 bases from V and 0 bases from J, leaving 5 bases between. The CDR3 runs to 12 residues. Per germline, CDR1 MNHEY and CDR2 SVGEGT. CDR3 bases: TGTGCCAGCAGTCAGAACTCCTACGAGCAGTACGTC. Translation gives CASSQNSYEQYV.

CDR3 in amino acids: CASSYLKGETQYF. CDR3 nucleotide sequence: TGTGCCAGCAGTTACTTAAAAGGGGAGACCCAGTACTTC. The V and J genes are TRBV6-2 or TRBV6-3 and TRBJ2-5; D is unresolved. Between the trimmed V and J ends, which lost 1 base and 5 bases, there was a span of 8 bases. This CDR3 comprises 13 residues. Germline loops: CDR1 MNHEY, CDR2 SVGEGT.

This clonotype was found many times. CDR3 DNA sequence: TGTGCCAGCGGATCGGGACCCCCGTACGGCGGGGCCAAAAACATTCAGTACTTC. As protein: CASGSGPPYGGAKNIQYF. V is TRBV7-2 and J is TRBJ2-4, with D perhaps being TRBD1 or TRBD2 (5 bases each). Per germline, CDR1 SGHTA and CDR2 FQGNSA. This CDR3 has 18 residues. Trimming cost V 8 bases and J 1 base, with 24 bases left between them.

This clonotype showed up many times. V gene TRBV7-2 combines with J gene TRBJ2-3, with a tentative D call TRBD2 (6 bases). The V and J ends lost 6 bases and 1 base respectively, with 17 bases between them. The CDR3 runs 16 residues. Germline CDR1 and CDR2: SGHTA and FQGNSA. CDR3 sequence: CASSSTSGVGTDTQYF. The CDR3 DNA reads as TGTGCCAGCAGTTCCACTTCGGGGGTTGGCACAGATACGCAGTATTTT.

CDR3 protein: CASSPLAGTPDTQYF. For the CDR3, the DNA is TGTGCCAGCAGTCCACTAGCGGGAACTCCAGATACGCAGTATTTT. V is TRBV6-2 or TRBV6-3 and J is TRBJ2-3; 10 nucleotides line up with TRBD2. Trimming removed 5 bases from V and 4 bases from J; junction bases left unmatched: 6. Germline V lookup: CDR1 MNHEY, CDR2 SVGEGT. This CDR3 region has 15 residues.

In this sample, this clonotype turned up once. The chain couples TRBV28 to TRBJ1-1, with a tentative D call TRBD1 (5 bases). Germline CDR1 is MDHEN and CDR2 is SYDVKM. Trimming removed 9 bases at V and 1 base at J, with 15 bases between. This CDR3 contains 14 residues. The CDR3 region has the DNA TGTGCCAGGCGGGGACTGGCGGGGAACACTGAAGCTTTCTTT. Its translation is CARRGLAGNTEAFF.

On this clonotype itself: A junction end diverges from the germline sequence, so it may reflect a read error. The rearrangement links TRBV7-9 to TRBJ2-3; D is unclear. The CDR3 has 15 residues. Germline loops: CDR1 SEHNR, CDR2 FQNEAQ (reference sequence). CDR3 in amino acids: CARSSRAFSTDTQYF. In DNA, the CDR3 is TGTGCCAGAAGCTCACGAGCGTTTAGTACAGATACGCAGTATTTT.